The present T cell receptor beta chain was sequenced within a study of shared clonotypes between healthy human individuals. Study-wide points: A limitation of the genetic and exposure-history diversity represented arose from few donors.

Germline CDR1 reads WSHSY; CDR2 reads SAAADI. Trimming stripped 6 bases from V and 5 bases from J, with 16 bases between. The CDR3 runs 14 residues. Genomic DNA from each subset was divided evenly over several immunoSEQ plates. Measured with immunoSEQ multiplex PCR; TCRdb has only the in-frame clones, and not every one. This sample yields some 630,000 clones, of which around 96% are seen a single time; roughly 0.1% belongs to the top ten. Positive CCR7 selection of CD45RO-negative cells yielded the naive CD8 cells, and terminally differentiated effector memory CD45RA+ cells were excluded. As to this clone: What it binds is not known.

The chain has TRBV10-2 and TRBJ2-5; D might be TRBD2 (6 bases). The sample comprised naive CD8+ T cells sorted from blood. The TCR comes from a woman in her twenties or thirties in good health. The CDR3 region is CASSTTGVWETQYF. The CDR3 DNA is TGCGCCAGCAGCACCACGGGAGTATGGGAGACCCAGTACTTC.